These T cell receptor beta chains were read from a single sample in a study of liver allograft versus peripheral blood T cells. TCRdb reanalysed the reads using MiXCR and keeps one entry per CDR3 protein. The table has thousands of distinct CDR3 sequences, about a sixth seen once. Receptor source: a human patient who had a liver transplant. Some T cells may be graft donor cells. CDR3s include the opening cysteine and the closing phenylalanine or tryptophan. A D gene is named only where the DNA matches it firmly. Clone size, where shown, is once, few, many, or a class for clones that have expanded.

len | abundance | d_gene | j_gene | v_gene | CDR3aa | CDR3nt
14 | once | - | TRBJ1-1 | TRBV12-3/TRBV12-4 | CASSRGGRGPEAFF | TGTGCCAGCAGTAGGGGAGGCAGGGGCCCTGAAGCTTTCTTT
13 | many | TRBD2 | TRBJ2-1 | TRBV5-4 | CASSLDLAGEQFF | TGTGCCAGCAGCTTGGACCTAGCGGGTGAGCAGTTCTTC
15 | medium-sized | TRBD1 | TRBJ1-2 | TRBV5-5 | CASSWNEGADYGYTF | TGTGCCAGCAGCTGGAACGAGGGGGCCGACTATGGCTACACCTTC
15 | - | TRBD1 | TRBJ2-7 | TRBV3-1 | CASSQDLGQGNEQYF | TGTGCCAGCAGCCAAGATCTAGGACAGGGCAACGAGCAGTACTTC
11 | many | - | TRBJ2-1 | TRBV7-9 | CASSLGVEQFF | TGTGCCAGCAGCTTAGGGGTTGAGCAGTTCTTC
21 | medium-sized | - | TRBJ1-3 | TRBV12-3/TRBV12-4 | CASSAITPGRTHFFSGNTIYF | TGTGCCAGCAGTGCAATCACCCCGGGACGGACTCACTTTTTTTCTGGAAACACCATATATTTT
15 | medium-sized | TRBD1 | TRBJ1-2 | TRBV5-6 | CASSWDRGRFYGYTF | TGTGCCAGCAGCTGGGACAGGGGACGGTTCTATGGCTACACCTTC
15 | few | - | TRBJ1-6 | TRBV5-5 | CASSSGANTNSPLHF | TGTGCCAGCAGCTCGGGGGCAAACACTAATTCACCCCTCCACTTT
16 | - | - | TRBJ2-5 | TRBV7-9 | CASSLVGKGREETQYF | TGTGCCAGCAGCTTAGTGGGAAAAGGGCGTGAGGAGACCCAGTACTTC
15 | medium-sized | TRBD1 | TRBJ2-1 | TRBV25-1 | CASSDLSRGRNEQFF | TGTGCCAGCAGTGACCTCTCCAGGGGGCGCAATGAGCAGTTCTTC
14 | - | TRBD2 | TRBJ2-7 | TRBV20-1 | CSARDASGGYEQYF | TGCAGTGCTAGAGATGCTAGCGGGGGTTACGAGCAGTACTTC
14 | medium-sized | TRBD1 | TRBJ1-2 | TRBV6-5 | CASSYSGDRAGYTF | TGTGCCAGCAGTTACTCGGGGGACAGGGCTGGCTACACCTTC
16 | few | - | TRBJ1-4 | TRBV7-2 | CASSLSGDRGGEKLFF | TGTGCCAGCAGCTTGTCAGGGGACCGGGGGGGTGAAAAACTGTTTTTT
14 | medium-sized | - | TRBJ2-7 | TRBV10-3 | CAISEWLPSYEQYF | TGTGCCATCAGTGAGTGGCTGCCTTCCTACGAGCAGTACTTC
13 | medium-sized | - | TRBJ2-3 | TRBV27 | CASSTHYADTQYF | TGTGCCAGCAGTACCCACTATGCAGATACGCAGTATTTT
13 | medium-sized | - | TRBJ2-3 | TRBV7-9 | CASSSGTRSRQYF | TGTGCCAGCAGCTCCGGGACCCGCTCACGGCAGTATTTT
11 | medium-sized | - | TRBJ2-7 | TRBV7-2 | CASSFGLGRYF | TGTGCCAGCAGCTTCGGACTGGGGAGGTACTTC
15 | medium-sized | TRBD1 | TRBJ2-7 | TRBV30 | CAWRRETGATYEQYF | TGTGCCTGGAGGCGAGAAACAGGGGCGACCTACGAGCAGTACTTC
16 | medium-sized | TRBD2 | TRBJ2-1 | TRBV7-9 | CASSVGGGPSYNEQFF | TGTGCCAGCAGCGTCGGGGGGGGCCCCTCCTACAATGAGCAGTTCTTC
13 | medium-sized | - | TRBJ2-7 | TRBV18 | CASSPIQGYEQYF | TGTGCCAGCTCACCGATACAGGGATACGAGCAGTACTTC
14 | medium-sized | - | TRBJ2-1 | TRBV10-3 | CATVSGRDGDEQFF | TGTGCCACTGTGAGCGGAAGAGACGGCGATGAGCAGTTCTTC
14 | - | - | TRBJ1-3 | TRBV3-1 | CASSPQGNGNTIYF | TGTGCCAGCAGCCCACAGGGAAACGGAAACACCATATATTTT
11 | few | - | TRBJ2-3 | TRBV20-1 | CSARTTDTQYF | TGCAGTGCTCGTACCACAGATACGCAGTATTTT
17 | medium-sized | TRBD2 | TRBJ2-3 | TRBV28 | CASSKGLAVISTDTQYF | TGTGCCAGCAGTAAGGGACTAGCGGTAATTAGCACAGATACGCAGTATTTT
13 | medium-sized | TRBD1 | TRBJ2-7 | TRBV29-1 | CSVGTGLFYEQYF | TGCAGCGTGGGGACAGGCCTATTCTACGAGCAGTACTTC
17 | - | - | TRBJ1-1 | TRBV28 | CASSSPGTATRNTEAFF | TGTGCCAGCAGTTCCCCAGGGACCGCTACGAGGAACACTGAAGCTTTCTTT
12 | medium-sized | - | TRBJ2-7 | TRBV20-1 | CSARQGSYEQYF | TGCAGTGCGCGTCAGGGGTCCTACGAGCAGTACTTC
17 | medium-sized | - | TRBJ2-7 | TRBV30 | CAWTAPGLRGGDYEQYF | TGTGCCTGGACCGCCCCTGGGTTGAGAGGCGGGGACTACGAGCAGTACTTC
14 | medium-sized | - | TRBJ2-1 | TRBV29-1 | CSVGGGAFYNEQFF | TGCAGCGTTGGTGGGGGGGCATTCTACAATGAGCAGTTCTTC
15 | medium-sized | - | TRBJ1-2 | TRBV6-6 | CASSYSAGEENGYTF | TGTGCCAGCAGTTACTCGGCGGGGGAAGAGAATGGCTACACCTTC
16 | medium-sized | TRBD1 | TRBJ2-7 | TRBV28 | CASSLGKSGTVYEQYF | TGTGCCAGCAGTTTAGGCAAATCCGGGACAGTGTACGAGCAGTACTTC
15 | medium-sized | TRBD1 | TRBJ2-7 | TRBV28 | CASSTTGTGSPEQYF | TGTGCCAGCAGTACTACCGGGACAGGGAGCCCCGAGCAGTACTTC
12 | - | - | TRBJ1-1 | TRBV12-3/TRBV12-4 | CASRKLNTEAFF | TGTGCCAGCAGAAAATTGAACACTGAAGCTTTCTTT
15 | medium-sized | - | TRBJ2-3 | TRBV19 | CASSRDFVVADTQYF | TGTGCCAGTAGTAGGGACTTTGTTGTCGCAGATACGCAGTATTTT
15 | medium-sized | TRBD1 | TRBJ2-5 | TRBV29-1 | CSVALDRVAQETQYF | TGCAGCGTTGCACTCGACAGGGTTGCACAAGAGACCCAGTACTTC
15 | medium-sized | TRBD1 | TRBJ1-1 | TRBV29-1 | CSVEEGTGGATEAFF | TGCAGCGTTGAAGAGGGAACAGGGGGGGCCACTGAAGCTTTCTTT
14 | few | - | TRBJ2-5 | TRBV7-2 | CASSSGLTQETQYF | TGTGCCAGCAGCTCCGGACTGACGCAAGAGACCCAGTACTTC
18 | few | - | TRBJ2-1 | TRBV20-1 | CSARSIRGRASSYNEQFF | TGCAGTGCTAGATCAATAAGGGGGAGGGCCAGCTCCTACAATGAGCAGTTCTTC
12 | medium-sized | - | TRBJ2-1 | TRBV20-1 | CSAAGTYNEQFF | TGCAGTGCTGCCGGGACGTACAATGAGCAGTTCTTC